This entry is about one T cell receptor (beta chain). Its antigen is undetermined. This entry belongs to a study of blood T cells in healthy people across ages. The CDR3 is 12 amino acids. The V end lost 3 bases, the J end lost 8 bases, and 10 bases lay between the germline ends. Then a second PCR, running about 6 to 12 cycles, was carried out with a sample-barcoded 5' primer and a J-beta primer mix. From the 5' RACE reads, TCRdb called clonotypes with MiXCR, one entry per CDR3 protein. The sample lists some 700,000 distinct CDR3 sequences, about a fifth occurring once. Study results and limitations: Roughly linearly, TCR beta diversity per million T cells fell as age increased.

The sample taken for sequencing was blood. The source of this sequence is a man aged 70-80 years in good health. The chain employs TRBV12-3 or TRBV12-4 and TRBJ1-2, with D possibly being TRBD1 (6 bases). Here the CDR3 DNA reads TGTGCCAGCAGTTTGATCACAGGGGGCTACACCTTC. It translates to CASSLITGGYTF.